This T cell receptor (beta chain) was identified in a study of T-cell memory formation after mild COVID-19. The CDR3 contains 14 residues. Trimming shortened V by 0 bases and J by 6 bases, and 11 bases separated the two germline ends. Germline V gene data show CDR1 as MNHNY and CDR2 as SVGAGI (reference sequence). Using its own MiXCR run on the 5' RACE reads, TCRdb lists one record per CDR3 protein. The sample lists hundreds of thousands of distinct CDR3 sequences; 25% to 30% were seen once. This sequence was found in an adult woman who had mild COVID-19 (a few samples of this study predate the infection). Cell type and time point are not known. This rearrangement joins TRBV6-6 to TRBJ1-2, with D unclear. Material for sequencing was PBMCs or a T cell subset sorted from them (not recorded which). CDR3 sequence reads: CASSYSQAADGYTF. The CDR3 DNA follows: TGTGCCAGCAGTTACTCTCAGGCTGCGGATGGCTACACCTTC.